This record looks at one T cell receptor beta chain sequence and its context. Its antigen is currently unknown. Described treatment: approximately 9-day PBMC culture with coronavirus spike peptide pools or control peptides (ViraFEST assay). The record originates from a study of vaccination and CD4 T cells after COVID-19. Study results and limitations: Relatively few convalescent patients were studied, without early post-infection timepoints.

The assay that was used to sequence DNA from cultured CD4+ T cells was the Oncomine TCR Beta short-read assay. TCRdb re-analysed the PCR reads in MiXCR, keeping a single row per CDR3 protein. The sample includes approximately 19,000 distinct CDR3 sequences, more than 55% of them seen just once. Trimming shortened V by 2 bases and J by 1 base, and 11 bases separated the two germline ends. The CDR3 has 15 amino acids. The germline V gene has CDR1 SGHTA and CDR2 FQGTGA. The sequenced sample was CD4+ T cells from blood, cultured in vitro. The source is a human donor who had recovered from COVID-19. The chain links TRBV7-3 to TRBJ1-1, with D possibly being TRBD1 (6 bases). CDR3 nucleotides: TGTGCCAGCAGCTTAGGGGGCGTAAGGAACACTGAAGCTTTCTTT. Translated: CASSLGGVRNTEAFF.